The 5 T cell receptor beta chains below were found in one sample sequenced in a study of T cells in Graves' hyperthyroidism and ophthalmopathy. TCR beta CDR3 regions were amplified from RNA. In the first-round RT-PCR of the TCR CDR3, the HTBI primer set was used. A single record per CDR3 protein comes from TCRdb applying MiXCR to the multiplex PCR reads. The data show around 350,000 distinct CDR3 sequences, approximately 15% seen once. Sequences were obtained from blood. All receptors come from a woman between 18 and 29 years old with Graves' hyperthyroidism that later progressed to Graves' ophthalmopathy.

The chain is built from TRBV20-1 and TRBJ2-5; 7 nucleotides align to TRBD2. V shed 5 bases, J shed 1 base, and the junction held 10 bases outside the gene matches. Looked up from germline, CDR1 is DFQATT and CDR2 is SNEGSKA (reference sequence). The CDR3 runs 15 residues. The CDR3 DNA reads TGCAGTGCTCGGAGTGGCGGGAGCCCCCAAGAGACCCAGTACTTC. Protein sequence: CSARSGGSPQETQYF.

There are many counts of this clonotype. The chain couples TRBV18 to TRBJ1-1; 8 bases align to TRBD1. The ends lost 4 bases at V and 3 bases at J; junction bases unmatched: 1. Germline V CDR1 and CDR2: KGHSH, LQKENI. The CDR3 is 13 amino acids. As DNA, the CDR3 is TGTGCCAGCTCACGGACAGGGTACACTGAAGCTTTCTTT. It translates to CASSRTGYTEAFF.

This clonotype appeared many times. The V gene is TRBV7-9, the J gene TRBJ2-3; TRBD2 is a possible D gene (5 bases). Germline V gene sequence: CDR1 SEHNR, CDR2 FQNEAQ (reference sequence). The CDR3 is 12 amino acids. V was shortened by 8 bases and J by 7 bases, with 13 bases between the two germline ends. CDR3 loop: CASSESGYTQYF. The CDR3 coding sequence is TGTGCCAGCTCAGAGTCGGGATATACGCAGTATTTT.

Of note for this clonotype: A much larger clone differs from this one at a single base, so this may be a read error. The chain has TRBV12-3 or TRBV12-4 and TRBJ1-1; D perhaps matches TRBD1 (5 bases). The CDR3 is 14 amino acids. The CDR3 is CSSSWDGTNTEAFF. In DNA, the CDR3 is TGTTCCAGCAGTTGGGACGGGACGAACACTGAAGCTTTCTTT.

On this clonotype itself: A much larger clone lies a single base off, so this may be a read error. V and J are TRBV5-6 and TRBJ2-7, with TRBD2 identical over 11 bases. This CDR3 has 15 amino acids. The V gene's germline CDR1 is SGHDT and CDR2 YYEEEE. The CDR3 DNA reads as TGTGCCAGCAGCTTGCCACTAGCGGGGGTCTACGAGCAGCACTTC. Its protein product is CASSLPLAGVYEQHF.